A selection of T cell receptor beta chains follows, all from one sample in a study of T cell changes during pregnancy in multiple sclerosis. Sequencing used immunoSEQ multiplex PCR; TCRdb keeps in-frame clones, though not all of them. The data show about 92,000 clones, around 92% seen once. The sequencing here drew on peripheral blood, taken in the first trimester of pregnancy. Every receptor here comes from a female donor with multiple sclerosis, enrolled in a pregnancy study. The CDR3 runs from the conserved cysteine through the conserved F or W. D genes are given only for firm matches. Expanded clones are given a class, and other clones once, few, many or no size at all.

size: .
J: TRBJ1-4
V: TRBV30
D: TRBD1
CDR3: CAWGDSEKLFF
DNA: TGTGCCTGGGGGGACAGTGAAAAACTGTTTTTT

size: .
J: TRBJ2-1
V: TRBV28
D: TRBD2
CDR3: CASRLAGSYNEQFF
DNA: TGTGCCAGCAGGCTAGCGGGATCCTACAATGAGCAGTTCTTC

size: once
J: TRBJ2-7
V: TRBV5-4
D: TRBD1
CDR3: CASSFGQGDEQYF
DNA: TGTGCCAGCAGCTTCGGACAGGGTGACGAGCAGTACTTC

size: .
J: TRBJ2-1
V: TRBV7-9
D: TRBD2
CDR3: CASSLMGGGLTIGNNEQFF
DNA: TGTGCCAGCAGCTTAATGGGGGGAGGGCTCACCATTGGGAACAATGAGCAGTTCTTC

size: .
J: TRBJ2-5
V: TRBV9
D: .
CDR3: CASSSRGTGGETQYF
DNA: TGTGCCAGCAGCTCGCGGGGAACAGGAGGCGAGACCCAGTACTTC

size: .
J: TRBJ2-2
V: TRBV30
D: TRBD1
CDR3: CAWYRGWELFF
DNA: TGTGCCTGGTACAGGGGGTGGGAGCTGTTTTTT

size: .
J: TRBJ2-7
V: TRBV19
D: .
CDR3: CASSVTVTYEQYF
DNA: TGTGCCAGTAGTGTTACAGTGACCTACGAGCAGTACTTC

size: .
J: TRBJ2-2
V: TRBV29-1
D: .
CDR3: CSVVGGNGELFF
DNA: TGCAGCGTTGTAGGCGGGAACGGGGAGCTGTTTTTT

size: .
J: TRBJ2-1
V: TRBV28
D: .
CDR3: CASKPAGIYNEQFF
DNA: TGTGCCAGCAAACCAGCGGGTATATACAATGAGCAGTTCTTC

size: .
J: TRBJ2-7
V: TRBV11-2
D: TRBD2
CDR3: CASSLELAGAYEQYF
DNA: TGTGCCAGCAGCTTAGAACTAGCGGGAGCGTACGAGCAGTACTTC

size: .
J: TRBJ2-1
V: TRBV15
D: TRBD1
CDR3: CATSTPGQGLREQFF
DNA: TGTGCCACCAGCACACCGGGACAGGGTCTGAGGGAGCAGTTCTTC

size: .
J: TRBJ1-5
V: TRBV27
D: TRBD1
CDR3: CASSRTGGNQPQHF
DNA: TGTGCCAGCAGTCGGACAGGGGGCAATCAGCCCCAGCATTTT

size: .
J: TRBJ2-6
V: TRBV2
D: .
CDR3: CASSTGSGANVLTF
DNA: TGTGCCAGCAGTACAGGGTCTGGGGCCAACGTCCTGACTTTC

size: .
J: TRBJ2-7
V: TRBV9
D: TRBD1
CDR3: CASSVAKGASEQYF
DNA: TGTGCCAGCAGCGTAGCGAAGGGGGCGAGTGAGCAGTACTTC

size: .
J: TRBJ2-3
V: TRBV5-4
D: TRBD2
CDR3: CASSYRLAGTDTQYF
DNA: TGTGCCAGCAGCTACCGACTAGCGGGAACAGATACGCAGTATTTT

size: .
J: TRBJ2-1
V: TRBV2
D: .
CDR3: CASRWTTVYNEQFF
DNA: TGTGCCAGCAGATGGACTACCGTCTACAATGAGCAGTTCTTC

size: .
J: TRBJ2-7
V: TRBV29-1
D: .
CDR3: CSVLTDYEQYF
DNA: TGCAGCGTCCTGACAGACTACGAGCAGTACTTC

size: .
J: TRBJ1-3
V: TRBV5-4
D: .
CDR3: CASSLTGTGNTIYF
DNA: TGTGCCAGCAGCTTGACAGGGACTGGAAACACCATATATTTT

size: few
J: TRBJ1-2
V: TRBV28
D: .
CDR3: CASSFLRSGYTF
DNA: TGTGCCAGCAGTTTTCTTCGTAGTGGCTACACCTTC

size: .
J: TRBJ2-7
V: TRBV29-1
D: .
CDR3: CSARDSVYEQYF
DNA: TGCAGCGCCCGGGACTCGGTCTACGAGCAGTACTTC

size: .
J: TRBJ2-3
V: TRBV5-6
D: TRBD2
CDR3: CASSPLGGSGSQTDTQYF
DNA: TGTGCCAGCAGCCCTCTGGGCGGTAGCGGGAGCCAAACAGATACGCAGTATTTT

size: .
J: TRBJ1-2
V: TRBV15
D: .
CDR3: CATSAGGGYTF
DNA: TGTGCCACCAGCGCGGGAGGGGGCTACACCTTC